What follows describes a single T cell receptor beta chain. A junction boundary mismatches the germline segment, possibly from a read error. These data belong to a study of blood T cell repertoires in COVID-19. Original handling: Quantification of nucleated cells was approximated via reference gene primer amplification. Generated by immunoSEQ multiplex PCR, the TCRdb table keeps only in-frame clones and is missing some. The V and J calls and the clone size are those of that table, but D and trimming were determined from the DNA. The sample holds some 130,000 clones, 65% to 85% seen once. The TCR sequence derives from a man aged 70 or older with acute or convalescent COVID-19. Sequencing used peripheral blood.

The CDR3 here is CASSLGGGGGDTQYF. The CDR3 DNA is TGTGCTAGCAGCTTAGGAGGGGGTGGGGGAGATACGCAGTATTTT. This chain joins TRBV7-7 and TRBJ2-3, with D perhaps TRBD1 or TRBD2 (6 bases each). This CDR3 is built from 15 residues. CDR1 is SSHAT and CDR2 is FNYEAQ in the germline V gene (reference sequence).